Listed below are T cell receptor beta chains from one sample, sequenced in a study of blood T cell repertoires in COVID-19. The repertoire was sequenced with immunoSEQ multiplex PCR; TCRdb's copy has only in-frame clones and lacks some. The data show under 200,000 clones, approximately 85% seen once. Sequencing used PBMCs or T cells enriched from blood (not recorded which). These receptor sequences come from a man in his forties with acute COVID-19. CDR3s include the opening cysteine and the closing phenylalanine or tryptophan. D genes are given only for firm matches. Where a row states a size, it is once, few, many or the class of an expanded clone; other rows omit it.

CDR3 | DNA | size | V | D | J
CASSLIAGALGDTQYF | TGTGCCAGCAGCTTAATAGCGGGAGCACTGGGAGATACGCAGTATTTT | NA | TRBV7-9 | TRBD2 | TRBJ2-3
CASSAGTMNTEAFF | TGTGCCAGCAGCGCCGGGACAATGAACACTGAAGCTTTCTTT | NA | TRBV7-2 | NA | TRBJ1-1
CATLGHTWGANVLTF | TGTGCCACCTTGGGCCATACGTGGGGGGCCAACGTCCTGACTTTC | once | TRBV6-5 | NA | TRBJ2-6
CASSHLTPGLVFGSQETQYF | TGTGCCAGCAGCCATTTGACCCCGGGACTAGTTTTCGGATCTCAAGAGACCCAGTACTTC | NA | TRBV3-1/TRBV3-2 | TRBD2 | TRBJ2-5
CASSIKRGKGLETQYF | TGTGCCAGTAGTATCAAGCGGGGAAAGGGTTTGGAGACCCAGTACTTC | once | TRBV19 | TRBD2 | TRBJ2-5
CASSFLNTGELFF | TGTGCCAGCAGCTTCCTCAACACCGGGGAGCTGTTTTTT | NA | TRBV7-9 | NA | TRBJ2-2
CSAKFGYEQYF | TGCAGTGCAAAATTCGGGTACGAGCAGTACTTC | few | TRBV20-1 | NA | TRBJ2-7
CASSPDRQENTEAFF | TGTGCCAGCTCACCTGACAGACAGGAGAACACTGAAGCTTTCTTT | NA | TRBV18 | NA | TRBJ1-1
CSVISGTGAEQYF | TGCAGCGTTATTTCCGGGACAGGGGCCGAGCAGTACTTC | NA | TRBV29-1 | TRBD1 | TRBJ2-7
CASSSSEEAFF | TGTGCCAGCAGTTCAAGTGAGGAGGCTTTCTTT | NA | TRBV28 | NA | TRBJ1-1
CASRPPPAGYTF | TGTGCCAGCAGACCTCCCCCCGCGGGCTACACCTTC | NA | TRBV28 | NA | TRBJ1-2
CASSEGQGPNTEAFF | TGTGCCAGCAGTGAGGGCCAGGGGCCGAACACTGAAGCTTTCTTT | NA | TRBV25-1 | NA | TRBJ1-1
CASEVSNQPQHF | TGTGCCAGTGAGGTTAGCAATCAGCCCCAGCATTTT | few | TRBV28 | NA | TRBJ1-5
CATTSRSTDTQYF | TGTGCCACCACTTCGCGGTCCACAGATACGCAGTATTTT | NA | TRBV24-1 | NA | TRBJ2-3
CASSSPGGRGPVNTGELFF | TGTGCCAGCAGCTCACCCGGTGGTAGGGGGCCAGTGAACACCGGGGAGCTGTTTTTT | NA | TRBV6-6 | TRBD1 | TRBJ2-2
CASSPSPGTGVYEQYF | TGTGCCAGCAGTCCTTCGCCCGGGACAGGGGTTTACGAGCAGTACTTC | NA | TRBV28 | TRBD1 | TRBJ2-7
CASSDSQGSYEQYF | TGTGCCAGCAGTGATTCTCAGGGTTCCTACGAGCAGTACTTC | once | TRBV25-1 | NA | TRBJ2-7
CASSQDRAGKNQPQHF | TGTGCCAGCAGCCAAGATCGGGCAGGGAAGAATCAGCCCCAGCATTTT | NA | TRBV4-2 | NA | TRBJ1-5
CASSLVPAGTQYF | TGTGCCAGCAGCTTAGTCCCAGCGGGGACCCAGTACTTC | NA | TRBV11-2 | NA | TRBJ2-5
CASSQVTSGLFLGANVLTF | TGTGCCAGCAGCCAAGTGACTAGCGGGCTGTTCCTTGGGGCCAACGTCCTGACTTTC | NA | TRBV3-1/TRBV3-2 | TRBD2 | TRBJ2-6
CASSPDRGEKLFF | TGTGCCAGCAGCCCCGACAGGGGTGAAAAACTGTTTTTT | NA | TRBV7-2 | TRBD1 | TRBJ1-4
CASSHGTGSGYTF | TGTGCCAGCAGTCACGGGACAGGGAGCGGCTACACCTTC | NA | TRBV28 | TRBD1 | TRBJ1-2
CSASGGQITEAFF | TGCAGTGCCAGTGGGGGACAGATTACTGAAGCTTTCTTT | NA | TRBV20-1 | TRBD1 | TRBJ1-1
CASSATTLIGNQPQHF | TGTGCCAGCAGCGCCACGACTTTGATCGGCAATCAGCCCCAGCATTTT | NA | TRBV7-8 | NA | TRBJ1-5
CASRRTGLGTEAFF | TGTGCCAGCAGGCGAACAGGGTTGGGCACTGAAGCTTTCTTT | NA | TRBV28 | NA | TRBJ1-1
CASLEGATYEQYF | TGTGCCAGCTTGGAGGGAGCGACCTACGAGCAGTACTTC | NA | TRBV2 | NA | TRBJ2-7
CASRETMGYNSPLHF | TGTGCCAGCCGGGAAACGATGGGGTATAATTCACCCCTCCACTTT | once | TRBV19 | NA | TRBJ1-6
CASSLPPGQGNGYTF | TGTGCCAGCAGTTTACCTCCGGGACAGGGTAATGGCTACACCTTC | once | TRBV28 | TRBD1 | TRBJ1-2
CASSPTGGGANTEAFF | TGTGCCAGCTCACCGACTGGCGGGGGCGCGAACACTGAAGCTTTCTTT | NA | TRBV18 | NA | TRBJ1-1
CASSFQSRRPSGANVLTF | TGTGCCAGCAGTTTTCAGTCTAGGCGCCCCTCTGGGGCCAACGTCCTGACTTTC | NA | TRBV27 | NA | TRBJ2-6
CASSQGGGGLNTEAFF | TGCGCCAGCAGCCAGGGTGGGGGGGGACTGAACACTGAAGCTTTCTTT | NA | TRBV4-1 | NA | TRBJ1-1
CATSRVLLGATNEKLFF | TGTGCCACCAGCAGAGTGTTATTGGGAGCAACTAATGAAAAACTGTTTTTT | NA | TRBV15 | NA | TRBJ1-4
CASSDTDYEQYF | TGCGCCAGCAGTGATACAGACTACGAGCAGTACTTC | NA | TRBV10-1 | NA | TRBJ2-7
CASSLGQGNYGYTF | TGCGCCAGCAGCTTGGGACAGGGGAACTATGGCTACACCTTC | NA | TRBV5-1 | TRBD1 | TRBJ1-2
CASSDFTDTQYF | TGTGCCAGCAGTGACTTTACAGATACGCAGTATTTT | NA | TRBV28 | NA | TRBJ2-3
CASSATGSVLNEQFF | TGTGCCAGCAGCGCCACGGGATCGGTTCTCAATGAGCAGTTCTTC | NA | TRBV9 | NA | TRBJ2-1
CASSIGGEGSYEQYF | TGTGCCAGTAGTATTGGCGGCGAGGGTTCCTACGAGCAGTACTTC | few | TRBV19 | NA | TRBJ2-7
CASSLTGQGLPWETQYF | TGTGCCAGCAGCCTTACCGGACAGGGTTTACCTTGGGAGACCCAGTACTTC | few | TRBV7-2 | TRBD1 | TRBJ2-5
CASRLDSRNQPQHF | TGTGCCAGCAGGCTGGACAGCCGAAATCAGCCCCAGCATTTT | few | TRBV6-5 | NA | TRBJ1-5
CAWSPPDRNNSPLHF | TGTGCCTGGAGCCCCCCGGACAGGAATAATTCACCCCTCCACTTT | NA | TRBV30 | TRBD1 | TRBJ1-6
CASSLKPTGRTGYGYTF | TGTGCCAGCAGCCTCAAGCCTACAGGGCGGACGGGCTATGGCTACACCTTC | NA | TRBV3-1/TRBV3-2 | NA | TRBJ1-2
CASSQVTANYGYTF | TGCGCCAGCAGCCAAGTGACAGCTAACTATGGCTACACCTTC | NA | TRBV4-1 | NA | TRBJ1-2
CAVLTSGASYEQYF | TGTGCCGTACTGACTAGCGGAGCCTCCTACGAGCAGTACTTC | NA | TRBV10-3 | TRBD2 | TRBJ2-7
CASSWPDNEQFF | TGTGCCAGCAGTTGGCCCGACAATGAGCAGTTCTTC | NA | TRBV28 | NA | TRBJ2-1
CASSYSGVPNEKLFF | TGTGCCAGCAGTTACTCGGGAGTACCTAATGAAAAACTGTTTTTT | NA | TRBV6-5 | NA | TRBJ1-4
CASTYRGGTEAFF | TGTGCCAGCACGTACAGGGGGGGAACTGAAGCTTTCTTT | once | TRBV2 | TRBD1 | TRBJ1-1
CASSYDGPRVGDTQYF | TGTGCCAGCAGTTACGATGGACCGAGGGTAGGAGATACGCAGTATTTT | NA | TRBV6-5 | NA | TRBJ2-3
CASSLMTGEMGTGELFF | TGTGCCAGCAGCTTAATGACAGGGGAGATGGGCACCGGGGAGCTGTTTTTT | NA | TRBV7-2 | TRBD1 | TRBJ2-2
CASSREGTEAFF | TGTGCCAGCAGCCGGGAGGGCACTGAAGCTTTCTTT | NA | TRBV28 | NA | TRBJ1-1
CASSLGQGVAKNIQYF | TGTGCCAGCAGCCTGGGACAGGGGGTTGCCAAAAACATTCAGTACTTC | few | TRBV7-2 | TRBD1 | TRBJ2-4
CASSLGTSGYNEQFF | TGTGCCAGTAGTCTGGGGACTAGCGGCTACAATGAGCAGTTCTTC | NA | TRBV19 | TRBD2 | TRBJ2-1
CASSQVRYEQYF | TGTGCCAGCAGCCAAGTCCGCTACGAGCAGTACTTC | few | TRBV3-1/TRBV3-2 | NA | TRBJ2-7
CASSLQGLYTQYF | TGTGCCAGCAGTCTCCAGGGTTTATATACGCAGTATTTT | NA | TRBV27 | NA | TRBJ2-3
CAWGSQGWNEQFF | TGTGCCTGGGGGTCACAGGGGTGGAATGAGCAGTTCTTC | NA | TRBV30 | TRBD1 | TRBJ2-1
CASSELATWNTEAFF | TGTGCCAGCAGTGAATTGGCCACCTGGAACACTGAAGCTTTCTTT | NA | TRBV6-1 | NA | TRBJ1-1
CASSGLDKFEKLFF | TGTGCCAGCAGCGGACTCGACAAGTTTGAAAAACTGTTTTTT | NA | TRBV21-1 | NA | TRBJ1-4
CASSGQGPTTDTQYF | TGTGCCAGCAGCGGACAGGGGCCTACTACAGATACGCAGTATTTT | NA | TRBV2 | TRBD1 | TRBJ2-3
CASSPRQGAQVTGELFF | TGTGCCAGCAGCCCCCGACAGGGGGCGCAGGTTACCGGGGAGCTGTTTTTT | NA | TRBV11-2 | TRBD1 | TRBJ2-2
CASSLTGDFTGELFF | TGTGCCAGCAGCTTAACAGGGGATTTCACCGGGGAGCTGTTTTTT | NA | TRBV7-3 | NA | TRBJ2-2
CASSQGGRYQETQYF | TGTGCCAGCAGCCAAGGGGGCAGATACCAAGAGACCCAGTACTTC | once | TRBV3-1/TRBV3-2 | NA | TRBJ2-5